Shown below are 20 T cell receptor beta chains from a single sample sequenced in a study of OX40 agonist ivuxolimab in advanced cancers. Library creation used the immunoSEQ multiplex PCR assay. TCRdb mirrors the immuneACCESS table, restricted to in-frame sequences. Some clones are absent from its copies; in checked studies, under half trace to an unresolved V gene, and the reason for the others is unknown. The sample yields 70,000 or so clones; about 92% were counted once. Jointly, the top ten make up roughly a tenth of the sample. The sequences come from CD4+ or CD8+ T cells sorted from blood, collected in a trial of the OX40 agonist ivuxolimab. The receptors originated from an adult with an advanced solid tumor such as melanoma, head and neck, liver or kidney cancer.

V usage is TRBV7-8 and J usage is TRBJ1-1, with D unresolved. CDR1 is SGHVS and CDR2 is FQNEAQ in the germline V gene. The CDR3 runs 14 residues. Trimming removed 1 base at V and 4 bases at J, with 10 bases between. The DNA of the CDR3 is TGTGCCAGCAGCTTAGGAAGAGTCGCCACTGAAGCTTTCTTT. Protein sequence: CASSLGRVATEAFF.

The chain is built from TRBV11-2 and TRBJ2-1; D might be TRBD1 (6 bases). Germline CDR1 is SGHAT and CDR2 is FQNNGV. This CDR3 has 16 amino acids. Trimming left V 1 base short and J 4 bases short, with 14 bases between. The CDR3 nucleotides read TGTGCCAGCAGCTTAGTAGTGGGGACAACTTACAATGAGCAGTTCTTC. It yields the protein CASSLVVGTTYNEQFF.

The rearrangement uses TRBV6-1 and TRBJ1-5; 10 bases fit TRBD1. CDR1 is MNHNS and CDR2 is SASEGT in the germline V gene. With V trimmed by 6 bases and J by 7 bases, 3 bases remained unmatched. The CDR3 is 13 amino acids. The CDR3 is CASRDRGDQPQHF. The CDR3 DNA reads TGTGCCAGCAGGGACAGGGGGGACCAGCCCCAGCATTTT.

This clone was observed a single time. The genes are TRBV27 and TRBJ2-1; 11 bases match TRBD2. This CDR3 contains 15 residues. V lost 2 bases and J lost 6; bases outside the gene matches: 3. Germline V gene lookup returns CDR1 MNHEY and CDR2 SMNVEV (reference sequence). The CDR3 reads CASSLGTSGINEQFF. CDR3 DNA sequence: TGTGCCAGCAGTTTAGGGACTAGCGGTATCAATGAGCAGTTCTTC.

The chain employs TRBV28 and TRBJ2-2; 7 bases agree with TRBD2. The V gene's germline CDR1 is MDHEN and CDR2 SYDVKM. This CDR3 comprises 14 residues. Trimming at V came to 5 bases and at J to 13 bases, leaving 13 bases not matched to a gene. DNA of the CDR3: TGTGCCAGCAGTAGCCCGCGACGGGGAGGGAGGCTGTTTTTT. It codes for CASSSPRRGGRLFF.

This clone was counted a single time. CDR3 region: CASSPGSSYEQYF. The CDR3 nucleotides read TGTGCCAGCTCACCGGGATCATCCTACGAGCAGTACTTC. This rearrangement joins TRBV18 to TRBJ2-7; D is unclear. Trimming cost V 3 bases and J 1 base, with 7 bases left between them. Germline CDR1 reads KGHSH; CDR2 reads LQKENI. CDR3 size: 13 residues.

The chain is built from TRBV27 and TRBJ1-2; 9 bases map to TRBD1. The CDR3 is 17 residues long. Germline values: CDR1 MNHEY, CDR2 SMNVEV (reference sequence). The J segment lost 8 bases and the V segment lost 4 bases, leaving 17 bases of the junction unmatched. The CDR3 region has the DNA TGTGCCAGCAGTTACATTCCACAGGGGGCTACGGGCGGCGGCTACACCTTC. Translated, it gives CASSYIPQGATGGGYTF.

CDR3 sequence (DNA): TGTGCCAGCAGCCGCGGTTTGCAGGGAGTATCTGAAGCTTTCTTT. Its translation: CASSRGLQGVSEAFF. The chain carries TRBV7-9 and TRBJ1-1; tentative D call: TRBD1 (5 bases). The CDR3 consists of 15 residues. Trimming cost V 5 bases and J 6 bases, with 19 bases left between them. Germline CDR1 SEHNR, CDR2 FQNEAQ (reference sequence).

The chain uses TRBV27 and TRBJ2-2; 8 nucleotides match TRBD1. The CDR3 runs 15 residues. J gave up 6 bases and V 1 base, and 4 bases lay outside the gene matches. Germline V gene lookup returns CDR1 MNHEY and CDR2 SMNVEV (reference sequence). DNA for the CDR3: TGTGCCAGCAGTTTATGGCCAGGGGGCGCCGGGGAGCTGTTTTTT. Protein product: CASSLWPGGAGELFF.

For the CDR3, the DNA is TGTGCCACCAGCAGCGACAGGGGGCTCGGTTCACCCCTCCACTTT. This codes for CATSSDRGLGSPLHF. The chain links TRBV15 to TRBJ1-6; 10 bases fit TRBD1. The J segment lost 9 bases and the V segment lost 3 bases, leaving 5 bases of the junction unmatched. CDR3 size: 15 residues. Germline V lookup: CDR1 LNHNV, CDR2 YYDKDF (reference sequence). The whole variable domain, filled in from reference TRBV15 and TRBJ1-6, reads DAMVIQNPRYQVTQFGKPVTLSCSQTLNHNVMYWYQQKSSQAPKLLFHYYDKDFNNEADTPDNFQSRRPNTSFCFLDIRSPGLGDTAMYLCATSSDRGLGSPLHFGNGTRLTVT.

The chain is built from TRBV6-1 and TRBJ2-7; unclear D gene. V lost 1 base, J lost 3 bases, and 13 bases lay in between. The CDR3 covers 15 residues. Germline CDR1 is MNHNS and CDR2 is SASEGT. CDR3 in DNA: TGTGCCAGCAGTGAAGGTCCCAGCCACATCTACGAGCAGTACTTC. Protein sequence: CASSEGPSHIYEQYF.

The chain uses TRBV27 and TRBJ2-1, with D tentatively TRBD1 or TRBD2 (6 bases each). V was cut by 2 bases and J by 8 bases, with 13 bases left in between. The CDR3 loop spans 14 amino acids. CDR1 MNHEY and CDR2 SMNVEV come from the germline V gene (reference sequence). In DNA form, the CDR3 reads TGTGCCAGCAGTTTAGGGGTAGGGGGGCATGAGCAGTTCTTC. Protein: CASSLGVGGHEQFF.

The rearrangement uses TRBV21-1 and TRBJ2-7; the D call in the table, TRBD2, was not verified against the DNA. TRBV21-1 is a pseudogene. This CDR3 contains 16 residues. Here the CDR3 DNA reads TGTGCCAGCAGCAAAAACCCGCGCCCCAACCCCTACGAGCAGTACTTC. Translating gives CASSKNPRPNPYEQYF.

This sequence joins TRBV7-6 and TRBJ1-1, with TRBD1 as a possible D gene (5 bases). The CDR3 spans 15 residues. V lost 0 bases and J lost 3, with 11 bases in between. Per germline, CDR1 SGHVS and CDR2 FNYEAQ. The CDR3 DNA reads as TGTGCCAGCAGCTTAGCGGGGGACGGGGACACTGAAGCTTTCTTT. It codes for CASSLAGDGDTEAFF.

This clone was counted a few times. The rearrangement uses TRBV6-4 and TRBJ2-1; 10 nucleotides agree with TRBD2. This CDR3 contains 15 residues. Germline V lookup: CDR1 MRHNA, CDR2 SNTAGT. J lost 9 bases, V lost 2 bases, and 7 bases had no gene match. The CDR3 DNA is TGTGCCAGCAGTGACGGAAGCGGGGGGGCCCCTGAGCAGTTCTTC. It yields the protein CASSDGSGGAPEQFF.

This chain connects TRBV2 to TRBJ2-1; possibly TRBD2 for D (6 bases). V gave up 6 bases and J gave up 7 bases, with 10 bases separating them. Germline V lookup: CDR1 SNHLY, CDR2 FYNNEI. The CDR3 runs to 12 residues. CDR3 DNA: TGTGCCAGCAGGGGAGGACGGAATGAGCAGTTCTTC. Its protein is CASRGGRNEQFF.

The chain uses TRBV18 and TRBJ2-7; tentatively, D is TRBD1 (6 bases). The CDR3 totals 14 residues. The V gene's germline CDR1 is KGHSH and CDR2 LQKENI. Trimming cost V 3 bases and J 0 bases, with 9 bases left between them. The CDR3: CASSPQGSSYEQYF. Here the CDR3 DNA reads TGTGCCAGCTCACCTCAGGGGAGCTCCTACGAGCAGTACTTC.

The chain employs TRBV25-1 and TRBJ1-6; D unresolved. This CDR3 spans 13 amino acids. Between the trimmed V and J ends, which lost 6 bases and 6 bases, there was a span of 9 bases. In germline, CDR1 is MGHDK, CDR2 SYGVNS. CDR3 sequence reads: CASSPTINSPLHF. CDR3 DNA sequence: TGTGCCAGCAGCCCTACCATTAATTCACCCCTCCACTTT.

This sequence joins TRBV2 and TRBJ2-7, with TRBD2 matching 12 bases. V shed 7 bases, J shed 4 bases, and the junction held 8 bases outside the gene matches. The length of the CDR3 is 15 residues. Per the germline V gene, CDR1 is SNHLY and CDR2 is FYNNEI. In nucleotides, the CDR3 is TGTGCCAGCAATCCTAGCGGGGGGGCCTCTTACGAGCAGTACTTC. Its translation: CASNPSGGASYEQYF.

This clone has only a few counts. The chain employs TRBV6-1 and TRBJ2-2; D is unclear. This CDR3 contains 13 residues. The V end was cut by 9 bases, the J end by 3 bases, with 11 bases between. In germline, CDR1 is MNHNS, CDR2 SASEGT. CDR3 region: CASLTGDTGELFF. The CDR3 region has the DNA TGTGCCAGTCTGACTGGGGACACCGGGGAGCTGTTTTTT.